This entry describes one T cell receptor (beta chain). The antigen remains undetermined. This sample is part of a study of cytotoxic CD8 clonotypes in ibrutinib-treated CLL. Generated by immunoSEQ multiplex PCR, the TCRdb table keeps only in-frame clones and is missing some. Of 50,000 to 70,000 clones listed, 50% to 65% are singletons. Whole-study results and caveats: On treatment, the uncommon public clonotypes contracted or remained stable. Patients had baseline clonality above age-matched healthy donors, and this clonality moved with circulating CD8+ T-cell counts.

V was clipped by 3 bases and J by 4 bases, with 10 bases between them. The CDR3 loop spans 13 amino acids. The germline CDR1 and CDR2 sequences are SGDLS and YYNGEE. This chain uses TRBV9 with TRBJ1-1; maybe TRBD1 (6 bases). The sequencing here drew on PBMCs, taken at disease progression, from a patient treated with ibrutinib. The receptor's source is a human donor with chronic lymphocytic leukemia. In DNA, the CDR3 is TGTGCCAGCAGCGCCAGGGGCAGCACTGAAGCTTTCTTT. It is translated as CASSARGSTEAFF.